This TCR beta chain was found in a study of T cell responses to AZD1222 COVID-19 vaccine. Data came from immunoSEQ multiplex PCR; TCRdb stores just in-frame clones and leaves some out. The sample includes approximately 120,000 clones, about 89% seen only once; the top ten take 4% to 5%. Study outcomes and limitations: Nearly half of the spike-specific TCRs reportedly recognize variant regions that carry no mutations.

This clone was seen just once. Its antigen is unknown. V was cut by 1 base and J by 6 bases, with 9 bases left in between. This CDR3 has 13 amino acids. The germline gives CDR1 SEHNR, CDR2 FQNEAQ (reference sequence). The sequences come from peripheral blood, collected on day 0 of AZD1222 vaccination. The clonotype originates from an adult in good health. The genes are TRBV7-9 and TRBJ1-2, with unresolved D. In DNA, the CDR3 is TGTGCCAGCAGCTTAGAATCCGACGATGGCTACACCTTC. It encodes CASSLESDDGYTF.